A selection of T cell receptor beta chains follows, all from one sample in a study of cytomegalovirus exposure and HLA in healthy donors. Produced via immunoSEQ multiplex PCR; TCRdb's table is partial and in-frame only. The profile covers 150,000 to 200,000 clones, with roughly 90% appearing a single time and about 0.21% taken by the ten largest. Sequencing input: PBMCs. The receptors derive from a girl in the first two years of life in good health and CMV-seronegative. The CDR3 runs from the conserved cysteine through the conserved F or W. A D gene is named only where the DNA matches it firmly. Only some rows state a clone size, as once, few, many or a class for expanded clones.

abundance | j_gene | v_gene | d_gene | CDR3nt | CDR3aa
- | TRBJ1-2 | TRBV6-5 | - | TGTGCCAGCAGTGCCGCAGGGTTTTATGGCTACACCTTC | CASSAAGFYGYTF
- | TRBJ1-4 | TRBV7-9 | - | TGTGCCAGCAGCTTAGTGGGCATGAATGAAAAACTGTTTTTT | CASSLVGMNEKLFF
once | TRBJ1-1 | TRBV6-5 | - | TGTGCCAGCAGGCGTGGACACTCAACTGAAGCTTTCTTT | CASRRGHSTEAFF
- | TRBJ2-4 | TRBV12-5 | - | TGTGCTAGTGGTTTGGTAATCAGTGCAGACAAAAACATTCAGTACTTC | CASGLVISADKNIQYF
- | TRBJ1-3 | TRBV4-1 | - | TGCGCCAGCAGCCAAGCACAGAGTTTCTCTGGAAACACCATATATTTT | CASSQAQSFSGNTIYF
- | TRBJ1-1 | TRBV9 | - | TGTGCCAGCAGCGTAGGGTTAGACACTGAAGCTTTCTTT | CASSVGLDTEAFF
- | TRBJ1-2 | TRBV30 | - | TGTGCCTGGACAGGGTCCGCTTATGGCTACACCTTC | CAWTGSAYGYTF
- | TRBJ2-7 | TRBV27 | TRBD1 | TGTGCCAGCAGTTTTATCGGCCGCAGGGGGTCAACGGACTACGAGCAGTACTTC | CASSFIGRRGSTDYEQYF
- | TRBJ1-6 | TRBV23-1 | - | TGCGCCAGCAGTCATCAGGATTCACCCCTCCACTTT | CASSHQDSPLHF
- | TRBJ1-2 | TRBV27 | - | TGTGCCAGCAGTCTTCGGCAGGGGAATGGCTACACCTTC | CASSLRQGNGYTF
- | TRBJ1-2 | TRBV10-3 | - | TGTGCCATCAGGCAACCTGAGGAGCACTATGGCTACACCTTC | CAIRQPEEHYGYTF
few | TRBJ2-2 | TRBV9 | - | TGTGCCAGCAGCGTGAGTGGGAACACCGGGGAGCTGTTTTTT | CASSVSGNTGELFF
- | TRBJ2-2 | TRBV7-7 | - | TGTGCCAGCAGCCTCCAGACCGGGGAGCTGTTTTTT | CASSLQTGELFF
- | TRBJ2-2 | TRBV13 | - | TGTGCCAGCAGCTTTGAGGGGGTCCTCACCGGGGAGCTGTTTTTT | CASSFEGVLTGELFF
- | TRBJ1-3 | TRBV30 | TRBD1 | TGTGCCTGGAGTGTCAACAGGGGGCACACCATATATTTT | CAWSVNRGHTIYF
- | TRBJ2-1 | TRBV2 | TRBD2 | TGTGCCAGCAGTTTAGCGGGGGGCCAGTACAATGAGCAGTTCTTC | CASSLAGGQYNEQFF
- | TRBJ1-5 | TRBV23-1 | TRBD1 | TGCGCCAGCAGTCAGCACAGGGGGAATCAGCCCCAGCATTTT | CASSQHRGNQPQHF
once | TRBJ1-5 | TRBV10-1 | TRBD1 | TGCGCCAGCAGTGACCGGGACAGGGGTCATCAGCCCCAGCATTTT | CASSDRDRGHQPQHF
- | TRBJ1-6 | TRBV19 | - | TGTGCCAGTAGTATACTGAGCTCCTATAATTCACCCCTCCACTTT | CASSILSSYNSPLHF
- | TRBJ2-7 | TRBV6-6 | TRBD2 | TGTGCCAGCAGCCAACTGCTAGCGGGGCACTCCTACGAGCAGTACTTC | CASSQLLAGHSYEQYF
- | TRBJ2-7 | TRBV7-9 | - | TGTGCCAGCAGCGCCGGGATTTACGAGCAGTACTTC | CASSAGIYEQYF
- | TRBJ2-1 | TRBV9 | - | TGTGCCAGCAGCAGAGCAGGGCTCTCCCCCAATGAGCAGTTCTTC | CASSRAGLSPNEQFF
- | TRBJ2-1 | TRBV7-6 | - | TGTGCCAGCAGCGAGGCGGTGAACTACAATGAGCAGTTCTTC | CASSEAVNYNEQFF
- | TRBJ1-1 | TRBV15 | TRBD1 | TGTGCCACCAGCAGCGGGACAGGACCTACCACTGAAGCTTTCTTT | CATSSGTGPTTEAFF
- | TRBJ2-5 | TRBV13 | - | TGTGCCAGCAGCCTAGGGGCCAGCGGTCAAGAGACCCAGTACTTC | CASSLGASGQETQYF
- | TRBJ1-1 | TRBV6-5 | - | TGTGCCAGCATAGGACAGCCGGGGACTGAAGCTTTCTTT | CASIGQPGTEAFF
- | TRBJ2-1 | TRBV5-6 | TRBD1 | TGTGCCAGCAGTTGGACAGGGAATGAGCAGTTCTTC | CASSWTGNEQFF
- | TRBJ2-1 | TRBV7-6 | - | TGTGCCAGCAGCCCTGGGACTGGAAATGAGCAGTTCTTC | CASSPGTGNEQFF
- | TRBJ1-1 | TRBV6-6 | TRBD1 | TGTGCCAGCATCCGGGACAGGGGGCACACTGAAGCTTTCTTT | CASIRDRGHTEAFF
- | TRBJ2-5 | TRBV7-6 | - | TGTGCCAGCAGCTTTCCCCGGGCCAGGGGCAAAGAGACCCAGTACTTC | CASSFPRARGKETQYF
- | TRBJ1-1 | TRBV6-5 | - | TGTGCCAGCAGTTACGGAGGGGAAGCTTTCTTT | CASSYGGEAFF
- | TRBJ2-5 | TRBV4-2 | TRBD2 | TGTGCCAGCAGCCAAGCGGGGACTAGGTGGGAGACCCAGTACTTC | CASSQAGTRWETQYF
- | TRBJ2-6 | TRBV7-6 | - | TGTGCCAGCAGCTTTTTGTACACTGGGGCCAACGTCCTGACTTTC | CASSFLYTGANVLTF
- | TRBJ1-5 | TRBV21-1 | - | TGTGCCAGCAGCACCCGACAGACCAATCAGCCCCAGCATTTT | CASSTRQTNQPQHF
- | TRBJ2-1 | TRBV5-1 | - | TGCGCCAGCAGCTTGGGTGACAGGCTCAATGAGCAGTTCTTC | CASSLGDRLNEQFF
- | TRBJ1-2 | TRBV5-4 | TRBD1 | TGTGCCAGCAGCTTGGGACAGGGAGGTTTACGCGGCTACACCTTC | CASSLGQGGLRGYTF
- | TRBJ2-7 | TRBV5-1 | TRBD2 | TGCGCCAGCAGCTTTGCTAGCGGGATTTACGAGCAGTACTTC | CASSFASGIYEQYF
once | TRBJ2-2 | TRBV4-3 | TRBD2 | TGCGCCAGCAGCCAAGAAGCGAGACGCCCGGGACTAGCGGGAGACACCGGGGAGCTGTTTTTT | CASSQEARRPGLAGDTGELFF
- | TRBJ1-1 | TRBV6-5 | - | TGTGCCAGCACTGGACAGTTCACTGAAGCTTTCTTT | CASTGQFTEAFF
- | TRBJ2-5 | TRBV5-1 | TRBD1 | TGCGCCAGCCACAGGGGGTACCAAGAGACCCAGTACTTC | CASHRGYQETQYF